Detailed here is one TCR beta chain. Its antigen is as yet unknown. The sample originates from a study of cytomegalovirus exposure and HLA in healthy donors. Study-wide results and caveats: Fewer N-insertions than the approximately 700-donor mean were reportedly shown by an Asian-associated ancestry cluster in a later analysis.

The CDR3 has 15 residues. CDR1 MNHNY and CDR2 SVGAGI come from the germline V gene (reference sequence). With V trimmed by 0 bases and J by 4 bases, 1 base remained unmatched. It was with 60 Vbeta and 13 Jbeta primers that the PCR ran. Profiling relied on immunoSEQ multiplex PCR, and the TCRdb table lists in-frame clones only, not all of them. The sample contains some 90,000 clones, roughly 78% of which appear only once. This TCR was recovered from a male donor in good health and CMV-seropositive. V and J are TRBV6-6 and TRBJ2-2; 8 positions match TRBD2. The sample consisted of PBMCs. CDR3 DNA: TGTGCCAGCAGTTACTCGCGGGAGGTCACCGGGGAGCTGTTTTTT. Translation: CASSYSREVTGELFF.